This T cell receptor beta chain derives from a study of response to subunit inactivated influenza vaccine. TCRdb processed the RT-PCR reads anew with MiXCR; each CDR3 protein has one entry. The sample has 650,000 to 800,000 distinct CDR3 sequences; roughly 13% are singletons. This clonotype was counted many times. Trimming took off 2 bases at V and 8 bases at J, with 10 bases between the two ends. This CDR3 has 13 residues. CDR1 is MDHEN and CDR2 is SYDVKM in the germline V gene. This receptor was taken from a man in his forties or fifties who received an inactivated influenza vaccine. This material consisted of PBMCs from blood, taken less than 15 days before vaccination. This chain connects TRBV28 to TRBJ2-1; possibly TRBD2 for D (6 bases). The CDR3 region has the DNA TGTGCCAGCAGTTTAGCGGGGATCGATGAGCAGTTCTTC. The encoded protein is CASSLAGIDEQFF.